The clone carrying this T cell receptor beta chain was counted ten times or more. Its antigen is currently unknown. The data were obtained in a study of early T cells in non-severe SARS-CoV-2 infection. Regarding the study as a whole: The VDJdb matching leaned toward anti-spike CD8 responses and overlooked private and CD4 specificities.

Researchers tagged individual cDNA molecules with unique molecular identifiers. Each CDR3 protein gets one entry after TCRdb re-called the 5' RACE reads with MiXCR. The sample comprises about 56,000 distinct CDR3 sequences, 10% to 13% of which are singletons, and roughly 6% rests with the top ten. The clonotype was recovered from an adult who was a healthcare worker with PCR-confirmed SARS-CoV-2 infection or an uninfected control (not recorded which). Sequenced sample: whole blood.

The CDR3 here is CASGQNHQETQYF. In DNA, the CDR3 is TGTGCCAGCGGACAGAACCACCAAGAGACCCAGTACTTC. The chain uses TRBV19 and TRBJ2-5, with D possibly matching TRBD1 (6 bases). The CDR3 length is 13 residues. Deletions cut 9 bases from V and 0 bases from J, with 11 bases between. Germline lookup yields CDR1 LNHDA and CDR2 SQIVND (reference sequence). The variable domain in full, completed from reference TRBV19 and TRBJ2-5, reads DGGITQSPKYLFRKEGQNVTLSCEQNLNHDAMYWYRQDPGQGLRLIYYSQIVNDFQKGDIAEGYSVSREKKESFPLTVTSAQKNPTAFYLCASGQNHQETQYFGPGTRLLVL.